This T cell receptor (beta chain) stems from a study of control samples from healthy donors and cancer patients. Some clones are missing from TCRdb's copy, which holds only in-frame ones; the method was immunoSEQ multiplex PCR. The sample includes 400,000 to 500,000 clones, more than 80% of them seen just once. Looked up from germline, CDR1 is SGHDT and CDR2 is YYEEEE. The CDR3 length is 13 residues. V dropped 0 bases and J dropped 7 bases, with 11 bases sitting between them. The receptor comes from a man between 35 and 55 years old with head and neck cancer. The V and J genes are TRBV5-6 and TRBJ2-7; D is uncertain. The source material was PBMCs. CDR3 loop: CASSLEVAREQYF. The DNA of the CDR3 is TGTGCCAGCAGCTTGGAGGTGGCTAGGGAGCAGTACTTC.